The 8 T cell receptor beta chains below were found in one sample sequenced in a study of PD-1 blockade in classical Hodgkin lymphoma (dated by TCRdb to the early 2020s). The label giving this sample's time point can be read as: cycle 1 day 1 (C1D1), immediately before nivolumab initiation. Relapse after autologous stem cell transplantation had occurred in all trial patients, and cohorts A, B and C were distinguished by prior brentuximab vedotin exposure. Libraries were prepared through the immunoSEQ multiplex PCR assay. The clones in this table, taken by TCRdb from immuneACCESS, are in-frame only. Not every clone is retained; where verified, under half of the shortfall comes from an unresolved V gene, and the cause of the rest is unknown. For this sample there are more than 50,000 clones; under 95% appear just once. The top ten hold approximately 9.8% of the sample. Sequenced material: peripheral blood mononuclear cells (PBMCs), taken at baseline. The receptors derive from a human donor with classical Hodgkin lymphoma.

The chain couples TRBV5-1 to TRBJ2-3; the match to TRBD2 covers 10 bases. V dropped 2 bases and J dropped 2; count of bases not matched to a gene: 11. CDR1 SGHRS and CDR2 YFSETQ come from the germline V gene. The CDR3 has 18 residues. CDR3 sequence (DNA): TGCGCCAGCAGCTTAAACCAAGGACTAGCGGAAGACACAGATACGCAGTATTTT. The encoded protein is CASSLNQGLAEDTDTQYF.

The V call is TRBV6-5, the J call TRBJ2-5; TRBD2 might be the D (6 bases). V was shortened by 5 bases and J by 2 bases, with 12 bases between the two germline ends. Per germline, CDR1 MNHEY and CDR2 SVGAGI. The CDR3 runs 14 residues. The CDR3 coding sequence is TGTGCCAGCAGTCAGACTAGAGGACAAGAGACCCAGTACTTC. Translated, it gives CASSQTRGQETQYF.

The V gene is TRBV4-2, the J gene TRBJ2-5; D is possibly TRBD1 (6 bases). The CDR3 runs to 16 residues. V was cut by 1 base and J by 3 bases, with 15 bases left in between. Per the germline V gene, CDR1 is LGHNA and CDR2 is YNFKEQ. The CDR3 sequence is CASSQGAGEREETQYF. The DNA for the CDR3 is TGTGCCAGCAGCCAAGGGGCAGGGGAGCGTGAAGAGACCCAGTACTTC.

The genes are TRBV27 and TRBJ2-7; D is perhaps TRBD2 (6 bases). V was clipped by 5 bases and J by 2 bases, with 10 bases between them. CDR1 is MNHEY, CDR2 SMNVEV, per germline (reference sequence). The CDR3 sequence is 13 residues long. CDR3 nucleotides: TGTGCCAGCAGTCCTCTAGCGCCCTACGAGCAGTACTTC. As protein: CASSPLAPYEQYF.

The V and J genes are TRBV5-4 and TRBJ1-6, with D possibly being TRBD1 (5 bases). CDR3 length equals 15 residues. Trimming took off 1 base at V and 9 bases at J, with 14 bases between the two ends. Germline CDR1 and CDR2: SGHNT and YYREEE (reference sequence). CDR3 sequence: CASSLWHDSGSPLHF. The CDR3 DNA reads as TGTGCCAGCAGCTTGTGGCATGACAGCGGTTCACCCCTCCACTTT.

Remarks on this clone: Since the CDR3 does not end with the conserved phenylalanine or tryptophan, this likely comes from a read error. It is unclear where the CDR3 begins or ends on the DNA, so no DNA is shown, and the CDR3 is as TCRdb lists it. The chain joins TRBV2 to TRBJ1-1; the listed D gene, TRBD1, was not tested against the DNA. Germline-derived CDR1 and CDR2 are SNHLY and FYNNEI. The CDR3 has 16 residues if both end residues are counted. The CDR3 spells CASSEALGGQGALDAV.

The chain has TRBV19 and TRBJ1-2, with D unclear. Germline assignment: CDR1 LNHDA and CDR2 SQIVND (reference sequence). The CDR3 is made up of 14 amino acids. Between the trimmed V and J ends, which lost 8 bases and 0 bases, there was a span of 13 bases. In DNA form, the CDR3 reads TGTGCCAGTGCCCTAGGGATCGCTAACTATGGCTACACCTTC. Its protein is CASALGIANYGYTF.

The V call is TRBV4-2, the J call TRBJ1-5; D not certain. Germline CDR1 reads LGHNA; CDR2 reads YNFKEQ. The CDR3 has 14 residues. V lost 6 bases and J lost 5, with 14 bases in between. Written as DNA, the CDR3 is TGTGCCAGCAGTATCCCCGGCCCGGATCAGCCCCAGCATTTT. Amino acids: CASSIPGPDQPQHF.